This T cell receptor (beta chain) appears in the sequencing data of a study of T cells after yellow fever vaccination. CDR1 is ENHRY and CDR2 is SYGVKD in the germline V gene. The length of the CDR3 is 18 residues. V was trimmed by 7 bases and J by 0 bases, leaving 21 bases between them. TCRdb fed the 5' RACE reads into MiXCR, producing one record per CDR3 protein. The sample lists roughly 250,000 distinct CDR3 sequences, over 10% occurring once. This clonotype has just a few counts. The material sequenced was CD4+ T cells sorted from PBMCs, taken 45 days after the yellow fever booster vaccination. The chain combines TRBV10-3 with TRBJ1-4; D might be TRBD1 (6 bases). This sequence originates from a man younger than 40 who received the YFV17D yellow fever vaccine. CDR3 sequence: CAITKDSRAPATNEKLFF. CDR3 in DNA: TGTGCCATCACAAAGGACAGCAGGGCGCCTGCAACTAATGAAAAACTGTTTTTT.